Shown below are 2 T cell receptor beta chains from a single sample sequenced in a study of identical twins. TCRdb reanalysed the 5' RACE reads using MiXCR and keeps one entry per CDR3 protein. The profile covers over 500,000 distinct CDR3 sequences, with 20% to 25% appearing a single time and 0.91% taken by the ten largest. This sample also appeared in a second study, on T cells expressing NK-cell markers.

Sequencing was done on a sample of CD4+ T cells sorted from blood. The source of these receptors is a woman under 30 in good health.

The chain links TRBV12-3 or TRBV12-4 to TRBJ2-7; 7 bases agree with TRBD2. V lost 4 bases, J lost 6 bases, and 12 bases stayed unmatched. The CDR3 has 15 amino acids. The CDR3 here is CASSSRFSGPAEQYF. DNA for the CDR3: TGTGCCAGCAGTTCTCGTTTTAGCGGGCCTGCCGAGCAGTACTTC.

This clonotype was observed a handful of times. The rearrangement links TRBV6-2 or TRBV6-3 to TRBJ2-1; TRBD2 matches at 7 bases. V was pared by 2 bases and J by 9 bases, with 10 bases of the junction left unmatched. The CDR3 consists of 15 residues. Germline V lookup: CDR1 MNHEY, CDR2 SVGEGT. The CDR3 protein is CASSYPPGGRIEQFF. The CDR3 DNA reads as TGTGCCAGCAGTTACCCCCCGGGCGGGAGAATTGAGCAGTTCTTC.